These 5 T cell receptor beta chains share one sample of origin, sequenced in a study of blood T cell repertoires in COVID-19. Data came from immunoSEQ multiplex PCR; TCRdb stores just in-frame clones and leaves some out. The sample holds roughly 62,000 clones, around 86% seen once. Specimen: peripheral blood. These receptors originate from a human donor with active COVID-19. The donor label of this sample is uncertain.

This chain connects TRBV15 to TRBJ2-7, with D perhaps matching TRBD2 (6 bases). Trimming took 3 bases from V and 0 from J, leaving 12 bases between them. The CDR3 runs to 15 residues. Germline CDR1 is LNHNV and CDR2 is YYDKDF (reference sequence). The CDR3 DNA reads as TGTGCCACCAGCAGGGGGGGTACAGTCTCCTACGAGCAGTACTTC. This gives the protein CATSRGGTVSYEQYF.

The CDR3 DNA follows: TGTGCCAGCAAAGGCGGACTTAGCCACAATGAGCAGTTCTTC. Amino acids: CASKGGLSHNEQFF. The chain recombines TRBV14 with TRBJ2-1, with D possibly being TRBD2 (5 bases). The CDR3 is made up of 14 amino acids. Germline-derived CDR1 and CDR2 are SGHDN and FVKESK. V was clipped by 7 bases and J by 5 bases, with 15 bases between them.

This chain links TRBV28 with TRBJ1-6, with D unresolved. V was shortened by 2 bases and J by 10 bases, with 15 bases between the two germline ends. The V gene's germline CDR1 is MDHEN and CDR2 SYDVKM. The CDR3 contains 15 residues. CDR3: CASSLTLGLGSPLHF. The CDR3 DNA sequence: TGTGCCAGCAGTTTAACCCTCGGACTCGGCTCACCCCTCCACTTT.

The V call is TRBV30, the J call TRBJ2-1; 8 bases are shared with TRBD2. Germline CDR1 reads GTSNPN; CDR2 reads SVGIG (reference sequence). J lost 13 bases, V lost 2 bases, and 7 bases had no gene match. The CDR3 extends over 12 amino acids. The CDR3 sequence is CAWSRLAGRQFF. The CDR3 region has the DNA TGTGCCTGGAGTAGGCTAGCGGGTCGCCAGTTCTTC.

This clone was seen a handful of times. The chain uses TRBV27 and TRBJ1-2; tentatively, D is TRBD1 (5 bases). The CDR3 has 14 amino acids. Germline CDR1 reads MNHEY; CDR2 reads SMNVEV (reference sequence). V lost 3 bases, J lost 4 bases, and 12 bases lay in between. DNA for the CDR3: TGTGCCAGCAGTTTTAGTGACAGCCTCTATGGCTACACCTTC. Protein: CASSFSDSLYGYTF.